A selection of T cell receptor beta chains follows, all from one sample in a study of blood T cell repertoires in COVID-19. The repertoire was sequenced with immunoSEQ multiplex PCR; TCRdb's copy has only in-frame clones and lacks some. Here the sample spans just over 300,000 clones, roughly 87% being singletons. Sequences were obtained from peripheral blood. Receptor source: a man aged 18 to 29 with active or convalescent COVID-19. Both conserved end residues are part of each CDR3. The D gene is left open where the match is weak. Clone size, where shown, is once, few, many, or a class for clones that have expanded.

J gene: TRBJ2-1
D gene: TRBD2
clone size: .
V gene: TRBV11-2
CDR3 DNA: TGTGCCAGCAGCTCAATAGCGGGGAGATACAATGAGCAGTTCTTC
CDR3 protein: CASSSIAGRYNEQFF

J gene: TRBJ2-3
D gene: TRBD2
clone size: .
V gene: TRBV4-1
CDR3 DNA: TGCGCCAGCAGCCAAGATCCAGCTAGCGGGGGCGCAGATACGCAGTATTTT
CDR3 protein: CASSQDPASGGADTQYF

J gene: TRBJ2-2
D gene: TRBD2
clone size: .
V gene: TRBV4-1
CDR3 DNA: TGCGCCAGCAGCCAAGGCCCACGGGGGGACCCCGGGGAGCTGTTTTTT
CDR3 protein: CASSQGPRGDPGELFF

J gene: TRBJ1-5
D gene: .
clone size: .
V gene: TRBV12-3/TRBV12-4
CDR3 DNA: TGTGCCAGCAGTTTGAGTGGTCAGCCCCAGCATTTT
CDR3 protein: CASSLSGQPQHF

J gene: TRBJ2-1
D gene: TRBD1
clone size: few
V gene: TRBV7-9
CDR3 DNA: TGTGCCAGCAGGGGGACAGGTGAGCAGTTCTTC
CDR3 protein: CASRGTGEQFF

J gene: TRBJ2-1
D gene: TRBD2
clone size: .
V gene: TRBV19
CDR3 DNA: TGTGCCAGTAGTGTTTTAGCGGGAACCTACAATGAGCAGTTCTTC
CDR3 protein: CASSVLAGTYNEQFF

J gene: TRBJ1-2
D gene: .
clone size: .
V gene: TRBV6-6
CDR3 DNA: TGTGCCAGCGGGCTTTTTGACCCGGCAGGCTATGGCTACACCTTC
CDR3 protein: CASGLFDPAGYGYTF

J gene: TRBJ2-2
D gene: TRBD2
clone size: .
V gene: TRBV28
CDR3 DNA: TGTGCCAGCAGTCGCGGACTAGCCGGCACCGGGGAGCTGTTTTTT
CDR3 protein: CASSRGLAGTGELFF

J gene: TRBJ1-3
D gene: TRBD1
clone size: .
V gene: TRBV7-9
CDR3 DNA: TGTGCCAGCAGCCCAAGGACAGGGGGAAACACCATATATTTT
CDR3 protein: CASSPRTGGNTIYF

J gene: TRBJ2-1
D gene: TRBD2
clone size: .
V gene: TRBV5-1
CDR3 DNA: TGCGCCAGCAGCTTCCTAACTAGCGGAGACAATGAGCAGTTCTTC
CDR3 protein: CASSFLTSGDNEQFF

J gene: TRBJ1-2
D gene: .
clone size: .
V gene: TRBV11-2
CDR3 DNA: TGTGCCAGCAGCTTAGGGACGAGGACATCGCAATTCTATGGCTACACCTTC
CDR3 protein: CASSLGTRTSQFYGYTF

J gene: TRBJ2-1
D gene: .
clone size: .
V gene: TRBV28
CDR3 DNA: TGTGCCAGCAGTCACCTCCGGGGCTACAATGAGCAGTTCTTC
CDR3 protein: CASSHLRGYNEQFF

J gene: TRBJ2-3
D gene: .
clone size: .
V gene: TRBV5-6
CDR3 DNA: TGTGCCAGCAGCCTGCGACAGGGACTCTACACAGATACGCAGTATTTT
CDR3 protein: CASSLRQGLYTDTQYF

J gene: TRBJ1-1
D gene: .
clone size: .
V gene: TRBV6-6
CDR3 DNA: TGTGCCAGCAGTTACTCAAGGGGGAACACTGAAGCTTTCTTT
CDR3 protein: CASSYSRGNTEAFF

J gene: TRBJ2-7
D gene: .
clone size: .
V gene: TRBV6-5
CDR3 DNA: TGTGCCAGCGCCCCGCGGGGAATTATACGGGGGCAGTACTTC
CDR3 protein: CASAPRGIIRGQYF

J gene: TRBJ2-7
D gene: TRBD2
clone size: few
V gene: TRBV27
CDR3 DNA: TGTGCCAGCAGTATTGGGACTAGGGGTGGTTACGAGCAGTACTTC
CDR3 protein: CASSIGTRGGYEQYF

J gene: TRBJ2-4
D gene: .
clone size: many
V gene: TRBV2
CDR3 DNA: TGTGCCTCAGGGGGGAACATTCAGTACTTC
CDR3 protein: CASGGNIQYF

J gene: TRBJ1-6
D gene: .
clone size: .
V gene: TRBV6-5
CDR3 DNA: TGTGCCAGCAGTTTGGGGCAGGTCTTTAATTCACCCCTCCACTTT
CDR3 protein: CASSLGQVFNSPLHF

J gene: TRBJ1-4
D gene: .
clone size: .
V gene: TRBV7-2
CDR3 DNA: TGTGCCAGCAGCTCAGGGTTTGCAACTAATGAAAAACTGTTTTTT
CDR3 protein: CASSSGFATNEKLFF

J gene: TRBJ1-1
D gene: .
clone size: .
V gene: TRBV2
CDR3 DNA: TGTGCCTCCCTAGACGGGAGGTGGGGGGGCCTGATCACTGAAGCTTTCTTT
CDR3 protein: CASLDGRWGGLITEAFF

J gene: TRBJ2-1
D gene: TRBD2
clone size: .
V gene: TRBV5-1
CDR3 DNA: TGCGCCAGCAGCTTCACCGGGAGGGCCTTCTATGAGCAGTTCTTC
CDR3 protein: CASSFTGRAFYEQFF

J gene: TRBJ2-2
D gene: .
clone size: once
V gene: TRBV4-3
CDR3 DNA: TGCGCCAGCAGCCAAGATTGGCAGGGCGACACCGGGGAGCTGTTTTTT
CDR3 protein: CASSQDWQGDTGELFF

J gene: TRBJ2-7
D gene: TRBD1
clone size: .
V gene: TRBV18
CDR3 DNA: TGTGCCAGCTCACCAGGGGGACAGGTCTACGAGCAGTACTTC
CDR3 protein: CASSPGGQVYEQYF

J gene: TRBJ1-4
D gene: .
clone size: .
V gene: TRBV28
CDR3 DNA: TGTGCCAGCAGCCCCCGGGTGGTGGAACTGTTTTTT
CDR3 protein: CASSPRVVELFF

J gene: TRBJ2-7
D gene: .
clone size: .
V gene: TRBV14
CDR3 DNA: TGTGCCAGCAGTTCGAGATACTACGAGCAGTACTTC
CDR3 protein: CASSSRYYEQYF

J gene: TRBJ1-5
D gene: .
clone size: .
V gene: TRBV4-3
CDR3 DNA: TGCGCCAGCAGCCAAGATAGGTCCGGGGGATCTCAGCCCCAGCATTTT
CDR3 protein: CASSQDRSGGSQPQHF

J gene: TRBJ2-1
D gene: .
clone size: .
V gene: TRBV11-2
CDR3 DNA: TGTGCCAGCAGCTTAAAGGGGCAGCCTAATGAGCAGTTCTTC
CDR3 protein: CASSLKGQPNEQFF

J gene: TRBJ1-1
D gene: .
clone size: .
V gene: TRBV6-5
CDR3 DNA: TGTGCCAGCAGTTACCGGGATGCGAACACTGAAGCTTTCTTT
CDR3 protein: CASSYRDANTEAFF

J gene: TRBJ2-3
D gene: TRBD2
clone size: .
V gene: TRBV9
CDR3 DNA: TGTGCCAGCAGCCCTGGAACGACTAGCGGCACAGATACGCAGTATTTT
CDR3 protein: CASSPGTTSGTDTQYF

J gene: TRBJ1-1
D gene: TRBD1
clone size: .
V gene: TRBV10-2
CDR3 DNA: TGCGCCAGCAGTGAAAGGGGGCGCAGCACTGAAGCTTTCTTT
CDR3 protein: CASSERGRSTEAFF

J gene: TRBJ2-1
D gene: .
clone size: .
V gene: TRBV9
CDR3 DNA: TGTGCCAGCAGCGTAGAGGCAGGGCACCTGGGCAATGAGCAGTTCTTC
CDR3 protein: CASSVEAGHLGNEQFF

J gene: TRBJ1-1
D gene: TRBD1
clone size: .
V gene: TRBV4-1
CDR3 DNA: TGCGCCAGCAGCCCTCCGGGACAGGCGAACACTGAAGCTTTCTTT
CDR3 protein: CASSPPGQANTEAFF

J gene: TRBJ2-3
D gene: .
clone size: .
V gene: TRBV4-1
CDR3 DNA: TGCGCCAGCAGCCAAGCTCCAGGGGCAAAAGATACGCAGTATTTT
CDR3 protein: CASSQAPGAKDTQYF

J gene: TRBJ1-4
D gene: TRBD1
clone size: .
V gene: TRBV28
CDR3 DNA: TGTGCCAGCAGTCCGACAGGGTCTAATGAAAAACTGTTTTTT
CDR3 protein: CASSPTGSNEKLFF

J gene: TRBJ1-2
D gene: TRBD1
clone size: .
V gene: TRBV5-8
CDR3 DNA: TGTGCCAGCAGCCAGAACCCGCATGTTTATGCGACAGGGGGATATGGCTACACCTTC
CDR3 protein: CASSQNPHVYATGGYGYTF

J gene: TRBJ2-7
D gene: .
clone size: .
V gene: TRBV27
CDR3 DNA: TGTGCCAGCAGTTTATCGCGCGGGATAAGGGAGCAGTACTTC
CDR3 protein: CASSLSRGIREQYF

J gene: TRBJ1-4
D gene: .
clone size: few
V gene: TRBV5-1
CDR3 DNA: TGCGCCAGCAGCCGCCTTAGTCCTCTCCGGTTTATAGGCGGAACTAATGAAAAACTGTTTTTT
CDR3 protein: CASSRLSPLRFIGGTNEKLFF

J gene: TRBJ1-5
D gene: .
clone size: .
V gene: TRBV7-2
CDR3 DNA: TGTGCCAGCAGCCACAGGGACCAGCCCCAGCATTTT
CDR3 protein: CASSHRDQPQHF

J gene: TRBJ1-5
D gene: .
clone size: once
V gene: TRBV6-6
CDR3 DNA: TGTGCCAGCAGTTACGGGGAGGGTAATCAGCCCCAGCATTTT
CDR3 protein: CASSYGEGNQPQHF

J gene: TRBJ1-5
D gene: .
clone size: .
V gene: TRBV19
CDR3 DNA: TGTGCCAGTAGTATAGCCGACTCAGGGGTACAGCCCCAGCATTTT
CDR3 protein: CASSIADSGVQPQHF

J gene: TRBJ2-1
D gene: TRBD1
clone size: .
V gene: TRBV5-1
CDR3 DNA: TGCGCCAGCACGGGGACAGGGTCGAATGAGCAGTTCTTC
CDR3 protein: CASTGTGSNEQFF

J gene: TRBJ1-6
D gene: TRBD1
clone size: few
V gene: TRBV20-1
CDR3 DNA: TGCAGTGCTAGTCCCAGGCAGGGGGCGAGGTCACCCCTCCACTTT
CDR3 protein: CSASPRQGARSPLHF

J gene: TRBJ1-1
D gene: .
clone size: few
V gene: TRBV19
CDR3 DNA: TGTGCCAGTAGTATTTCCTTACACGCGAACACTGAAGCTTTCTTT
CDR3 protein: CASSISLHANTEAFF

J gene: TRBJ1-4
D gene: TRBD1
clone size: .
V gene: TRBV5-6
CDR3 DNA: TGTGCCAGCAGCTTCAGAGGCAGACAGGGCCCTAATGAAAAACTGTTTTTT
CDR3 protein: CASSFRGRQGPNEKLFF

J gene: TRBJ1-1
D gene: .
clone size: .
V gene: TRBV27
CDR3 DNA: TGTGCCAGCAGTTTGGGAGGAAAACCGGGGACTGAAGCTTTCTTT
CDR3 protein: CASSLGGKPGTEAFF

J gene: TRBJ2-7
D gene: .
clone size: .
V gene: TRBV25-1
CDR3 DNA: TGTGCCAGCAGTGGTGGGATGGGACACTGGAGAGAGCAGTACTTC
CDR3 protein: CASSGGMGHWREQYF

J gene: TRBJ2-2
D gene: TRBD1
clone size: few
V gene: TRBV18
CDR3 DNA: TGTGCCAGCTCGCGCCAGGGGGACCAAAACACCGGGGAGCTGTTTTTT
CDR3 protein: CASSRQGDQNTGELFF

J gene: TRBJ2-3
D gene: TRBD2
clone size: .
V gene: TRBV4-2
CDR3 DNA: TGTGCCAGCAGCCAAGATCTCGAAAGCGGGAGGGCCAGGGGGGATACGCAGTATTTT
CDR3 protein: CASSQDLESGRARGDTQYF

J gene: TRBJ1-6
D gene: TRBD1
clone size: .
V gene: TRBV6-5
CDR3 DNA: TGTGCCAGCAGTCTCGGGACAGGGATCGGATCACCCCTCCACTTT
CDR3 protein: CASSLGTGIGSPLHF

J gene: TRBJ1-5
D gene: .
clone size: .
V gene: TRBV7-8
CDR3 DNA: TGTGCCAGCAGCTTATGGAGAGGCAATCAGCCCCAGCATTTT
CDR3 protein: CASSLWRGNQPQHF

J gene: TRBJ1-1
D gene: TRBD1
clone size: .
V gene: TRBV27
CDR3 DNA: TGTGCCAGCAGTTATCTTCGCCCCGGACAGGTGATTGAAGCTTTCTTT
CDR3 protein: CASSYLRPGQVIEAFF